This T cell receptor beta chain came from a study of cytomegalovirus exposure and HLA in healthy donors. PCR involved 60 Vbeta and 13 Jbeta primers. The repertoire was sequenced with immunoSEQ multiplex PCR; TCRdb's copy has only in-frame clones and lacks some. The table shows roughly 100,000 clones, with about 80% occurring only once. Trimming stripped 3 bases from V and 7 bases from J, with 10 bases between. CDR3 length: 13 amino acids. Germline CDR1 and CDR2: SGHRS and YFSETQ. The sequence came from a man in his forties in good health and CMV-seronegative. The V and J genes are TRBV5-1 and TRBJ2-2, with a possible D match to TRBD2 (5 bases). Source material: PBMCs. The CDR3 sequence: CASSWIGVGELFF. As DNA, the CDR3 is TGCGCCAGCAGCTGGATCGGGGTCGGGGAGCTGTTTTTT.